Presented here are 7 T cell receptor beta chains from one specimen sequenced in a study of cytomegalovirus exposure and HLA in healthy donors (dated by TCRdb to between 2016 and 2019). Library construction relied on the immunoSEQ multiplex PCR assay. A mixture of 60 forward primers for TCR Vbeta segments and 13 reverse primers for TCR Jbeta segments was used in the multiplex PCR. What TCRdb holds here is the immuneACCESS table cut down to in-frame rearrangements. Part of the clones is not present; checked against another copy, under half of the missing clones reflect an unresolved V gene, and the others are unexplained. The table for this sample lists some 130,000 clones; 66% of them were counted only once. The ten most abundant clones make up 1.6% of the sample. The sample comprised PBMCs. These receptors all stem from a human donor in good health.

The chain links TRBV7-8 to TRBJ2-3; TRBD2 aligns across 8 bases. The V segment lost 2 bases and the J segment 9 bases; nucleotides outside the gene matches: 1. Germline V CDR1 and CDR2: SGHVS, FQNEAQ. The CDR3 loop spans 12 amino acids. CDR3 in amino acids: CASSLPGGTQYF. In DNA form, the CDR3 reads TGTGCCAGCAGCTTACCGGGAGGGACGCAGTATTTT.

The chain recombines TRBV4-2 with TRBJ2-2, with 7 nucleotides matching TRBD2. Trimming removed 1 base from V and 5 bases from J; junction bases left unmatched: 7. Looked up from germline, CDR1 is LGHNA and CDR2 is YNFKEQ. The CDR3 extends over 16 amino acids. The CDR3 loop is CASSQVRAGETGELFF. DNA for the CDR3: TGTGCCAGCAGCCAAGTTCGGGCGGGAGAAACCGGGGAGCTGTTTTTT.

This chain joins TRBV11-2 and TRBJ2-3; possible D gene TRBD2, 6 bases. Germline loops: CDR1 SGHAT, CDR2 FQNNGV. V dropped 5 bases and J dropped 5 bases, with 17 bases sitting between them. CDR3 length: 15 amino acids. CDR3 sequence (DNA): TGTGCCAGCAGCGCTACCCCTAGCGCGGGAGATACGCAGTATTTT. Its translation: CASSATPSAGDTQYF. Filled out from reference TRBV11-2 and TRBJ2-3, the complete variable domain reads EAGVAQSPRYKIIEKRQSVAFWCNPISGHATLYWYQQILGQGPKLLIQFQNNGVVDDSQLPKDRFSAERLKGVDSTLKIQPAKLEDSAVYLCASSATPSAGDTQYFGPGTRLTVL.

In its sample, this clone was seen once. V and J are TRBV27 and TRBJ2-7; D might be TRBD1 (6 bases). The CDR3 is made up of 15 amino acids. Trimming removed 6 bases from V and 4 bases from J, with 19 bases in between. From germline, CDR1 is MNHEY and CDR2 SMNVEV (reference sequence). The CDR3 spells CASSKRPGQPYEQYF. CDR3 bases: TGTGCCAGCAGCAAACGACCGGGACAACCGTACGAGCAGTACTTC.

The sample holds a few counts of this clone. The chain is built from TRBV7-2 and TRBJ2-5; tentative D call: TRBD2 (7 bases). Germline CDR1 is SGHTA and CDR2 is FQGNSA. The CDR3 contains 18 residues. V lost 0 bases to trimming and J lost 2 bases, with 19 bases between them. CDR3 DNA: TGTGCCAGCAGCTTAGCGGCCCGGGGGGCTAGTGGGCAAGAGACCCAGTACTTC. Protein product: CASSLAARGASGQETQYF. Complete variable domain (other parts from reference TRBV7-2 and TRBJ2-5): GAGVSQSPSNKVTEKGKDVELRCDPISGHTALYWYRQSLGQGLEFLIYFQGNSAPDKSGLPSDRFSAERTGGSVSTLTIQRTQQEDSAVYLCASSLAARGASGQETQYFGPGTRLLVL.

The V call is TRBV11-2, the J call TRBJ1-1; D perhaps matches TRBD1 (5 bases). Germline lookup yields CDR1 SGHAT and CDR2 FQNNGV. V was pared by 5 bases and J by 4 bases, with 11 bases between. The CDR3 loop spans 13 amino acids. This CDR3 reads CASSGQLGTEAFF. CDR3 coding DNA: TGTGCCAGCAGCGGACAACTCGGCACTGAAGCTTTCTTT. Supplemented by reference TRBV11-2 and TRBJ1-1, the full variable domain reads EAGVAQSPRYKIIEKRQSVAFWCNPISGHATLYWYQQILGQGPKLLIQFQNNGVVDDSQLPKDRFSAERLKGVDSTLKIQPAKLEDSAVYLCASSGQLGTEAFFGQGTRLTVV.

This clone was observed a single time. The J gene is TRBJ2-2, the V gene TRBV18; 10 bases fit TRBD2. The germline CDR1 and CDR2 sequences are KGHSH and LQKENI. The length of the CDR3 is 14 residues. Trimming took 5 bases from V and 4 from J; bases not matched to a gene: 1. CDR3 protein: CASSIAGGTGELFF. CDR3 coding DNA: TGTGCCAGCTCAATAGCGGGAGGCACCGGGGAGCTGTTTTTT. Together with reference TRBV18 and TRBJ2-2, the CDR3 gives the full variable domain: NAGVMQNPRHLVRRRGQEARLRCSPMKGHSHVYWYRQLPEEGLKFMVYLQKENIIDESGMPKERFSAEFPKEGPSILRIQQVVRGDSAAYFCASSIAGGTGELFFGEGSRLTVL.